This T cell receptor (beta chain) originates from a study of T cells in Graves' hyperthyroidism and ophthalmopathy. Study summary: Upon initial diagnosis and before any treatment, peripheral blood was collected. Study outcomes and limitations: In validation, the model predicted ophthalmopathy. These predictions came a median about 6.5 months before onset.

TCR beta CDR3 regions were amplified from RNA. The study used the HTBI primer set for a first-round RT-PCR of the TCR CDR3. TCRdb analysed the multiplex PCR reads with MiXCR anew, one entry per CDR3 protein. The sample records approximately 690,000 distinct CDR3 sequences, roughly 14% being singletons. Germline V lookup: CDR1 LNHDA, CDR2 SQIVND (reference sequence). V was clipped by 2 bases and J by 5 bases, with 9 bases between them. The length of the CDR3 is 13 residues. Extraction of PBMCs used roughly 9.4 ml of fresh peripheral blood. In this sample, this clonotype turned up many times. Its antigen is not identified.

This receptor was obtained from a woman in her 50s with Graves' ophthalmopathy. Sequenced sample: blood. The J gene is TRBJ1-1, the V gene TRBV19; no firm D call. CDR3 in DNA: TGTGCCAGTAGTATAATGTTTGATACTGAAGCTTTCTTT. Amino acid sequence: CASSIMFDTEAFF.